This TCR beta chain was identified in a study of T cell changes during pregnancy in multiple sclerosis. Sequencing was performed with immunoSEQ multiplex PCR; in TCRdb, only in-frame clones are kept and a portion is missing. The table has 50,000 or so clones, approximately 90% seen once; the top ten hold 0.35% to 0.45%. The clonotype comes from a female donor with multiple sclerosis, enrolled in a pregnancy study. The sample was CD4+ T cells from peripheral blood mononuclear cells, taken before pregnancy.

DNA for the CDR3: TGTGCCAGCAGTGTGATAGGGGGGGACACCGGGGAGCTGTTTTTT. This sequence encodes CASSVIGGDTGELFF. This chain joins TRBV6-1 and TRBJ2-2; possible D gene TRBD2, 7 bases. The V gene lost 4 bases and the J gene lost 3 bases, with 12 bases spanning the gap. CDR3 length: 15 residues. Germline assignment: CDR1 MNHNS and CDR2 SASEGT.